Listed below are T cell receptor beta chains from one sample, sequenced in a study of technical replicates of blood from a handful of donors. Clones were read by immunoSEQ multiplex PCR, and TCRdb kept only the in-frame ones, dropping some. The data show roughly 90,000 clones, 85% to 95% seen once. The sequenced sample consisted of T cells isolated from PBMCs. Receptors originate from a human donor in good health. Each CDR3 is given with its conserved first and last residue. D genes are given only for firm matches. Some rows mark clone size as missing; the rest say once, few, many or name a class of expanded clone.

size,V,J,D,DNA,CDR3
-,TRBV5-1,TRBJ2-5,-,TGCGCCAGCAGCTTTGGATCGGGGCAAGAGACCCAGTACTTC,CASSFGSGQETQYF
-,TRBV5-1,TRBJ2-3,TRBD1,TGCGCCAGCAGCTTCGGATTTACAGGGGACGGGCGCACAGATACGCAGTATTTT,CASSFGFTGDGRTDTQYF
once,TRBV27,TRBJ2-2,TRBD2,TGTGCCAGCAAGGGACTAGCGGGAGCTACCGGGGAGCTGTTTTTT,CASKGLAGATGELFF
-,TRBV14,TRBJ2-6,TRBD1,TGTGCCAGCAGCCAGGAAGAGACAGGGTATGCCATCTCTGGGGCCAACGTCCTGACTTTC,CASSQEETGYAISGANVLTF
-,TRBV4-1,TRBJ1-2,-,TGCGCCAGCAGCCAAGTCCAGACGGAGGCTAACTATGGCTACACCTTC,CASSQVQTEANYGYTF
-,TRBV2,TRBJ1-6,-,TGTGCCAGCAGTGGGAGCACTGCACCCCTCCACTTT,CASSGSTAPLHF
-,TRBV29-1,TRBJ2-2,-,TGCAGCGTTGTCCCCGGGAACGGGGAGCTGTTTTTT,CSVVPGNGELFF
few,TRBV29-1,TRBJ1-1,-,TGCAGCGTTGAGGGGGGGGCCACTGAAGCTTTCTTT,CSVEGGATEAFF
-,TRBV7-9,TRBJ2-1,-,TGTGCCAGCACAGAGGATATGGGCAATGAGCAGTTCTTC,CASTEDMGNEQFF
-,TRBV9,TRBJ2-2,TRBD1,TGTGCCAGCAGCGAGGGGGACAGAATGAACACCGGGGAGCTGTTTTTT,CASSEGDRMNTGELFF
-,TRBV18,TRBJ1-2,-,TGTGCCAGCTCACCAATCAAGGGGGTCTATGGCTACACCTTC,CASSPIKGVYGYTF
once,TRBV9,TRBJ2-5,TRBD1,TGTGCCAGCAGCGGTTGGACAGGGGGCGGTGAGACCCAGTACTTC,CASSGWTGGGETQYF
once,TRBV10-2,TRBJ2-2,-,TGCGCCAGCAGTGTGTCCAGCGCGAACACCGGGGAGCTGTTTTTT,CASSVSSANTGELFF
-,TRBV5-1,TRBJ1-5,-,TGCGCCAGCAGCTTGGGCGGGATGGGCAATCAGCCCCAGCATTTT,CASSLGGMGNQPQHF
-,TRBV15,TRBJ2-3,-,TGTGCCACCAGCATTGGCGGGATATCGGATACGCAGTATTTT,CATSIGGISDTQYF
-,TRBV9,TRBJ2-1,-,TGTGCCAGCAGCGTAGTCCGTGAGGGTGAGCAGTTCTTC,CASSVVREGEQFF
-,TRBV11-2,TRBJ2-1,TRBD2,TGTGCCAGCAGCGCTAGCGGGGGGGCATACAATGAGCAGTTCTTC,CASSASGGAYNEQFF
-,TRBV28,TRBJ2-7,TRBD1,TGTGCCAGCAGTCACCGACAGGGCTCCTACGAGCAGTACTTC,CASSHRQGSYEQYF
once,TRBV9,TRBJ2-3,-,TGTGCCAGCAGCGTAGGGCAGGAACCTAGCACAGATACGCAGTATTTT,CASSVGQEPSTDTQYF
-,TRBV19,TRBJ2-1,TRBD2,TGTGCCAGTAGAGTAGCGGGTGGATCCTACAATGAGCAGTTCTTC,CASRVAGGSYNEQFF
-,TRBV7-9,TRBJ2-7,TRBD2,TGTGCCAGCAGCGGTCCGGCGGGAGGACCCCTCGAGCAGTACTTC,CASSGPAGGPLEQYF
-,TRBV6-5,TRBJ1-3,-,TGTGCCAGCAGTTACGGGAGCGTCTCTGGAAACACCATATATTTT,CASSYGSVSGNTIYF
-,TRBV14,TRBJ2-2,TRBD1,TGTGCCAGCAGCCAAGAATATCTCTTCGGGGACAGAGAATCCACCGGGGAGCTGTTTTTT,CASSQEYLFGDRESTGELFF
-,TRBV28,TRBJ1-4,TRBD1,TGTGCCGCAGGGGGCGGGGCTAATGAAAAACTGTTTTTT,CAAGGGANEKLFF
-,TRBV5-6,TRBJ1-1,-,TGTGCCAGCAGCTTGGGACAGCGTGAAGCTTTCTTT,CASSLGQREAFF
-,TRBV10-3,TRBJ2-7,-,TGTGCCATCAGTGATTTTCAGGGTTACTACGAGCAGTACTTC,CAISDFQGYYEQYF
-,TRBV5-6,TRBJ2-7,TRBD2,TGTGCCAGCAGCTTCAGGGCTAGCGGCTACGAGCAGTACTTC,CASSFRASGYEQYF
-,TRBV9,TRBJ2-2,-,TGTGCCAGCAGCGTAGCGGGAAACACCGGGGAGCTGTTTTTT,CASSVAGNTGELFF
-,TRBV9,TRBJ2-2,-,TGTGCCAGCAGCGTAAGCACTTCCATCTCCTCCACCGGGGAGCTGTTTTTT,CASSVSTSISSTGELFF
-,TRBV4-2,TRBJ1-6,TRBD1,TGTGCCAGCAGCCCAACAAAGACAGGGGACAATTCACCCCTCCACTTT,CASSPTKTGDNSPLHF
-,TRBV19,TRBJ2-1,TRBD1,TGTGCCAGTAGTATAATAGGGGGCAAGCGGTACAATGAGCAGTTCTTC,CASSIIGGKRYNEQFF
-,TRBV29-1,TRBJ2-3,TRBD2,TGCAGCGTTCATTGGCGGGAGGATCAAGATACGCAGTATTTT,CSVHWREDQDTQYF
-,TRBV7-7,TRBJ2-7,TRBD1,TGTGCCAGCAGCCCGGGACAGGGAGTCTACGAGCAGTACTTC,CASSPGQGVYEQYF
-,TRBV5-4,TRBJ2-3,-,TGTGCCAGCAGCTTGGCGGCGGGAACAGATACGCAGTATTTT,CASSLAAGTDTQYF
-,TRBV6-5,TRBJ1-5,-,TGTGCCAGCAGCCAGGGGAGGGTCGGCCAGCCCCAGCATTTT,CASSQGRVGQPQHF
-,TRBV7-2,TRBJ1-5,TRBD1,TGTGCCAGCAGCTGGACAGGGGGCAATCAGCCCCAGCATTTT,CASSWTGGNQPQHF
-,TRBV5-4,TRBJ2-3,TRBD2,TGTGCCAGCAGCGTAGGACTAGCGGCCACAGATACGCAGTATTTT,CASSVGLAATDTQYF
many,TRBV6-1,TRBJ2-7,-,TGTGCCAGCGCGGGGGCAGGGGCATTATACGAGCAGTACTTC,CASAGAGALYEQYF